The subject of this entry is one TCR beta chain. Authors' data handling: Amplified reference gene primers provided the basis for estimating nucleated cell counts. Clones were sequenced by immunoSEQ multiplex PCR, and TCRdb holds only the in-frame ones, with some missing. V and J calls and clone size are given by that table; D and trimming were obtained from the DNA. The table records about 150,000 clones, over 65% of them present only once. This sample stems from a study of blood T cell repertoires in COVID-19. Overall study: Specimens from acute and convalescent COVID-19 originated in the United States, Italy and Spain. Sources were T cells, B-cell-depleted T cells, or PBMCs; the material itself was cDNA or gDNA.

V was pared by 0 bases and J by 6 bases, with 12 bases between. The CDR3 is 15 amino acids. The V gene's germline CDR1 is MGHRA and CDR2 YSYEKL. The sample comprised peripheral blood. This TCR derives from a man aged 80 or over with acute or convalescent COVID-19. This chain uses TRBV4-1 with TRBJ1-5; TRBD1 might be the D (5 bases). Here the CDR3 reads CASSQDSGGSQPQHF. CDR3 nucleotides: TGCGCCAGCAGCCAAGATTCGGGGGGTTCTCAGCCCCAGCATTTT.